Sequencing of this TCR beta chain was carried out in a study of blood T cell repertoires in COVID-19. This CDR3 has 14 amino acids. From germline, CDR1 is SGHTA and CDR2 FQGNSA. The V end was cut by 4 bases, the J end by 8 bases, with 16 bases between. Assay used: immunoSEQ multiplex PCR; TCRdb lists only in-frame clones, some missing. This sample yields 20,000 to 30,000 clones, of which about 87% are seen a single time; around 2.7% belongs to the top ten. The chain couples TRBV7-2 to TRBJ2-3; a weak D match, TRBD1 (6 bases). This TCR was sampled from a human donor in a cohort sampled during active COVID-19. The specimen sequenced was peripheral blood. CDR3 bases: TGTGCCAGCAGCTCGTTAACAGGGTCAGGTACGCAGTATTTT. Translated: CASSSLTGSGTQYF.